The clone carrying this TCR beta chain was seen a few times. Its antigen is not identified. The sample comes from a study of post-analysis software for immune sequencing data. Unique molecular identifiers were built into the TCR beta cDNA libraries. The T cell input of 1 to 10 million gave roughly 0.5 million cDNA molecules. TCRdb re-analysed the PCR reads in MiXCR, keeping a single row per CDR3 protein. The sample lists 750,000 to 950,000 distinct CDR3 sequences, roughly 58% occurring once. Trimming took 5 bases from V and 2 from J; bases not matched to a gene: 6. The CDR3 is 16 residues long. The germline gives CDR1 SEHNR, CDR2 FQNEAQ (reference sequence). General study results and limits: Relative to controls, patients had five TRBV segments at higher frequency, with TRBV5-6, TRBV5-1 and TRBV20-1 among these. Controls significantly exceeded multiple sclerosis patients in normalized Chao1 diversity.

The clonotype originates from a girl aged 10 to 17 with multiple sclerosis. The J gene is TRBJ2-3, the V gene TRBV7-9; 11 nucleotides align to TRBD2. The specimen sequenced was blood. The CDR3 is CASSPSSGRNTDTQYF. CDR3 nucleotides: TGTGCCAGCAGCCCCTCTAGCGGGAGGAACACAGATACGCAGTATTTT.